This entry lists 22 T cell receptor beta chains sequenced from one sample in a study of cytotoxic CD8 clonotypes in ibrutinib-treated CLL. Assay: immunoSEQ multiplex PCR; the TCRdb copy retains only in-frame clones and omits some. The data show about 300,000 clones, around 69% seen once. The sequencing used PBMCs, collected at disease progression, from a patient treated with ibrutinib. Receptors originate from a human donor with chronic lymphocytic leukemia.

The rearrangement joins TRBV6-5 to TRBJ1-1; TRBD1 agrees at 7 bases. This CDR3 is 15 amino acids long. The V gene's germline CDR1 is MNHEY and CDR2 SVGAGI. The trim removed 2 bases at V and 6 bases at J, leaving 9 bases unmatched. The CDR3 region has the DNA TGTGCCAGCAGTTACGTATACAGGGGACGGCCTGAAGCTTTCTTT. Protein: CASSYVYRGRPEAFF.

CDR3 sequence (DNA): TGTGCCAGCAGCCCAGGTCAGCCTTATAATTCACCCCTCCACTTT. The encoded protein is CASSPGQPYNSPLHF. The chain combines TRBV5-4 with TRBJ1-6; D is unclear. With 4 bases removed from V and 4 bases from J, the gap between germline ends came to 12 bases. The CDR3 is made up of 15 amino acids. Germline lookup yields CDR1 SGHNT and CDR2 YYREEE (reference sequence).

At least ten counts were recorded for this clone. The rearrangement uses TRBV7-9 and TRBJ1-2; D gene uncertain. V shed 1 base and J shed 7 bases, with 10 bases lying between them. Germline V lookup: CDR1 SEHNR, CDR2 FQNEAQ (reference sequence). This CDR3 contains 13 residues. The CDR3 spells CASSLGAGSGYTF. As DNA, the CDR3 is TGTGCCAGCAGCTTAGGGGCAGGTTCTGGCTACACCTTC.

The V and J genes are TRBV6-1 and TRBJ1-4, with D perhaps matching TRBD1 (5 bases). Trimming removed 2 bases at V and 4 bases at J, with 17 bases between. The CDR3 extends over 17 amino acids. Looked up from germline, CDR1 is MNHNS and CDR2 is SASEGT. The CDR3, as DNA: TGTGCCAGCAGTGAATTACTGCCGGGACGGCATAATGAAAAACTGTTTTTT. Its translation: CASSELLPGRHNEKLFF.

The CDR3 sequence: CASRPDRSSYNEQFF. As DNA, the CDR3 is TGCGCCAGCAGACCTGACAGGTCGAGCTACAATGAGCAGTTCTTC. V is TRBV10-1 and J is TRBJ2-1; a possible D gene is TRBD1 (6 bases). The germline gives CDR1 WNHNN, CDR2 SYGVQD (reference sequence). CDR3 size: 15 residues. The ends were cut back, 6 bases at V and 3 bases at J, with 15 bases in the middle.

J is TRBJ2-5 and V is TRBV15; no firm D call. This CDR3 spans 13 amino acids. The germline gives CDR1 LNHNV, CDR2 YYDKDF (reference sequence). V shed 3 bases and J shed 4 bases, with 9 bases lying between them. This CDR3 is CATSSWTGETQYF. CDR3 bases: TGTGCCACCAGCAGCTGGACGGGAGAGACCCAGTACTTC. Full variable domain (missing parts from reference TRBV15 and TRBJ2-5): DAMVIQNPRYQVTQFGKPVTLSCSQTLNHNVMYWYQQKSSQAPKLLFHYYDKDFNNEADTPDNFQSRRPNTSFCFLDIRSPGLGDTAMYLCATSSWTGETQYFGPGTRLLVL.

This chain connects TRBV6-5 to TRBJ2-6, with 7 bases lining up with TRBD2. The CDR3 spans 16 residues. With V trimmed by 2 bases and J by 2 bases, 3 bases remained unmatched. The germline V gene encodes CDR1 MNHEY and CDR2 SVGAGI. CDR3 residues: CASSYTRGAGANVLTF. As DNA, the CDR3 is TGTGCCAGCAGTTACACCCGGGGGGCTGGGGCCAACGTCCTGACTTTC.

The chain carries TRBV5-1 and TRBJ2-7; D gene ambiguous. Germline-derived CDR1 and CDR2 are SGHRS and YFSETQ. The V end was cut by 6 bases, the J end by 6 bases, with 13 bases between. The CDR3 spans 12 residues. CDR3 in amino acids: CASTPGLGEQYF. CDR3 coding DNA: TGCGCCAGCACCCCGGGCCTTGGCGAGCAGTACTTC.

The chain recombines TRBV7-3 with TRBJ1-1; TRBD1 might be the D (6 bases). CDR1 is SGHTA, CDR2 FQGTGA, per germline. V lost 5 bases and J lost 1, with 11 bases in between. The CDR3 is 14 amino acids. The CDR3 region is CASSPGQKNTEAFF. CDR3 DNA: TGTGCCAGCAGCCCGGGACAAAAGAACACTGAAGCTTTCTTT. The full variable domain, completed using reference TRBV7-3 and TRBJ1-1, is GAGVSQTPSNKVTEKGKYVELRCDPISGHTALYWYRQSLGQGPEFLIYFQGTGAADDSGLPNDRFFAVRPEGSVSTLKIQRTERGDSAVYLCASSPGQKNTEAFFGQGTRLTVV.

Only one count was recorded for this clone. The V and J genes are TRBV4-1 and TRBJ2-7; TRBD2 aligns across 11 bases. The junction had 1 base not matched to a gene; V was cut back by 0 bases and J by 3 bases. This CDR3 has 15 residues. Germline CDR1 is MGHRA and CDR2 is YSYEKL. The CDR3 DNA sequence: TGCGCCAGCAGCCAAGAAGGGACTAGCGGCTACGAGCAGTACTTC. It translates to CASSQEGTSGYEQYF.

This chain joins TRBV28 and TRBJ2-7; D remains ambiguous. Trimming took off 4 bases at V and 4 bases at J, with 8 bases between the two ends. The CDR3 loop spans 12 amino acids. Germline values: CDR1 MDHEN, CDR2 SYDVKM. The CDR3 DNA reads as TGTGCCAGCAGTTCCGAAGGGTACGAGCAGTACTTC. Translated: CASSSEGYEQYF.

This CDR3 is CASRDRAFSPLHF. The CDR3 DNA sequence: TGTGCCAGCCGGGACAGGGCGTTTTCACCCCTCCACTTT. V usage is TRBV19 and J usage is TRBJ1-6; 9 bases are shared with TRBD1. The V and J ends lost 9 bases and 9 bases, in that order; junction bases with no gene match: 6. Per germline, CDR1 LNHDA and CDR2 SQIVND (reference sequence). The CDR3 is 13 amino acids.

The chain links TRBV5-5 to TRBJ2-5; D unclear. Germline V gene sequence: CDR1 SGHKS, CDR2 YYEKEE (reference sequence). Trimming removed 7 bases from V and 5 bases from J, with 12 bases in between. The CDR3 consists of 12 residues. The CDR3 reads CASYRPGETQYF. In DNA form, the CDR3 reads TGTGCCAGCTACCGACCGGGCGAGACCCAGTACTTC.

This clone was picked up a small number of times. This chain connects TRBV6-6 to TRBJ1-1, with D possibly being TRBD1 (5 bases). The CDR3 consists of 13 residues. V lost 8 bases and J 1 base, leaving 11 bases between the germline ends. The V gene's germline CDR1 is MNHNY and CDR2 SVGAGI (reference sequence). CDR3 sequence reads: CASGGIRNTEAFF. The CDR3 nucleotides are TGTGCCAGCGGGGGGATCCGGAACACTGAAGCTTTCTTT.

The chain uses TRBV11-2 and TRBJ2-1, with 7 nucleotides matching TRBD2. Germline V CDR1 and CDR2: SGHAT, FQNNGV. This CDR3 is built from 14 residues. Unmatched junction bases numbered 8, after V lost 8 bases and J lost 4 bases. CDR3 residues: CASAGERYYNEQFF. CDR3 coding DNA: TGTGCCAGCGCGGGGGAGCGGTATTACAATGAGCAGTTCTTC.

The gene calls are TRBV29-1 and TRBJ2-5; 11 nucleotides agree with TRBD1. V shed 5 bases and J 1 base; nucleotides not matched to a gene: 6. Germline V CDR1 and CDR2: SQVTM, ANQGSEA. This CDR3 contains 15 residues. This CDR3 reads CSVTRDRGSQETQYF. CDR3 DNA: TGCAGCGTTACCCGGGACAGGGGGAGCCAAGAGACCCAGTACTTC.

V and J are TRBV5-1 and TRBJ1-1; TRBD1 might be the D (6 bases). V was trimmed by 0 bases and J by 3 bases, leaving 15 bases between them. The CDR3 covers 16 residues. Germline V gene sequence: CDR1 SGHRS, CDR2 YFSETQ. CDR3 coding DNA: TGCGCCAGCAGCTTGGCCAAGGGGGTGAAGGACACTGAAGCTTTCTTT. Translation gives CASSLAKGVKDTEAFF.

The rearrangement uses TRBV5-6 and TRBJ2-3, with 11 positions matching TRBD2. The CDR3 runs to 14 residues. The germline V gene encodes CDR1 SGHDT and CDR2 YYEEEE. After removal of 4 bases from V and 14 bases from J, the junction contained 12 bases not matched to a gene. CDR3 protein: CASSLGTSGYPGYF. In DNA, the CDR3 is TGTGCCAGCAGCCTCGGGACTAGCGGATATCCCGGGTATTTT.

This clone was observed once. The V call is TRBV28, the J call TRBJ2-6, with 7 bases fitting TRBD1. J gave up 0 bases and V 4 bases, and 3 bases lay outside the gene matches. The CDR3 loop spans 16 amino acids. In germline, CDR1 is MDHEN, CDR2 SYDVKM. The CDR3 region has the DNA TGTGCCAGCAGTTATACAGGGGTCTCTGGGGCCAACGTCCTGACTTTC. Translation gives CASSYTGVSGANVLTF.

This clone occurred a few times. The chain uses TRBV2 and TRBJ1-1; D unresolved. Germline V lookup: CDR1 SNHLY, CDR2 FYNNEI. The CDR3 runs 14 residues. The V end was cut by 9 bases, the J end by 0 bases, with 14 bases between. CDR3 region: CASLRRHLNTEAFF. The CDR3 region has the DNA TGTGCCAGTTTGAGGCGACATCTGAACACTGAAGCTTTCTTT.

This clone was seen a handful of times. CDR3 DNA: TGTGCCAGCAGCTCGCGACGGGGGATCCAAGAGACCCAGTACTTC. Protein product: CASSSRRGIQETQYF. The J gene is TRBJ2-5, the V gene TRBV13; D possibly corresponds to TRBD2 (6 bases). Germline values: CDR1 PRHDT, CDR2 FYEKMQ (reference sequence). The CDR3 sequence is 15 residues long. V shed 4 bases and J shed 1 base, with 13 bases lying between them.

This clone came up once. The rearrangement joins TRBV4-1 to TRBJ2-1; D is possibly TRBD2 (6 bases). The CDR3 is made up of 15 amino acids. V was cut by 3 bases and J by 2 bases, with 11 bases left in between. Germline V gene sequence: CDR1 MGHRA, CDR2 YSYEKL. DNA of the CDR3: TGCGCCAGCAGCCATTCCAGGACTACCTACAATGAGCAGTTCTTC. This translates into CASSHSRTTYNEQFF.